The clone carrying this T cell receptor (beta chain) was seen a single time. The antigen is unknown. This entry comes from a study of vaccination and CD4 T cells after COVID-19. Study-level background: Six males and four females, two of them Hispanic, were enrolled as convalescents. Researchers treated cells with overlapping spike peptides taken from SARS-CoV-2, HCoV-NL63, HCoV-OC43 and HCoV-229E. The control cultures got either a CEFX pool, an HIV-1 Nef pool, or no peptide at all.

The Oncomine TCR Beta short-read assay sequenced DNA from cultured CD4+ T cells. TCRdb re-called the PCR reads with MiXCR, one entry per CDR3 protein. The sample lists 13,000 or so distinct CDR3 sequences, roughly 58% occurring once. The CDR3 extends over 15 amino acids. The germline gives CDR1 SEHNR, CDR2 FQNEAQ (reference sequence). The ends were cut back, 5 bases at V and 6 bases at J, with 17 bases in the middle. Treatment: roughly 10-day PBMC culture with coronavirus spike peptide pools or control peptides (ViraFEST assay). Per-well cultures of 1.5 million to 2.5 million PBMCs received around 9.9 IU/ml IL-2 and approximately 9.4 ug/ml peptide pools.

Sample: CD4+ T cells from blood, cultured in vitro. The J gene is TRBJ2-1, the V gene TRBV7-9; D is uncertain. The TCR was taken from a human donor who had recovered from COVID-19. The DNA for the CDR3 is TGTGCCAGCAGCCCCCGGAGCGTCGTTAGCAATGAGCAGTTCTTC. This codes for CASSPRSVVSNEQFF.